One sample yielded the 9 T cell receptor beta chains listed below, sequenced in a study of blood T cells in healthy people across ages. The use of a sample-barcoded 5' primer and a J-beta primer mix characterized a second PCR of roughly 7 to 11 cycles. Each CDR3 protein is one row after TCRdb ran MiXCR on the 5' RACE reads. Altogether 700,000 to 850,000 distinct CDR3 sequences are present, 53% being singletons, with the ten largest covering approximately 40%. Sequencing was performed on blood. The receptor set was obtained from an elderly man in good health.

CDR3 coding DNA: TGCAGTGCTAGAGATTGGGGGGCCAACCCGACCTACGAGCAGTACTTC. Its protein is CSARDWGANPTYEQYF. The chain recombines TRBV20-1 with TRBJ2-7; D possibly uses TRBD1 or TRBD2 (6 bases each). Germline CDR1 and CDR2: DFQATT and SNEGSKA (reference sequence). Between the trimmed V and J ends, which lost 0 bases and 2 bases, there was a span of 17 bases. CDR3 size: 16 residues.

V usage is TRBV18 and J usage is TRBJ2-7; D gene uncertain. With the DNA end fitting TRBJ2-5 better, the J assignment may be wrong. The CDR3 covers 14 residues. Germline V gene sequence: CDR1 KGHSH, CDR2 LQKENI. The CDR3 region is CASSPLEVAETQYF. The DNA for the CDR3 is TGTGCCAGCTCACCCCTAGAGGTAGCTGAGACCCAGTACTTC.

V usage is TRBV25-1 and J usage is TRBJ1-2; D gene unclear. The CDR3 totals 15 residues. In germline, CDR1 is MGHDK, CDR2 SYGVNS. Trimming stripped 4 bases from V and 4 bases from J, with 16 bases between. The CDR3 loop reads CASSASPEKAYGYTF. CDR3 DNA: TGTGCCAGCAGTGCTTCCCCGGAAAAGGCCTATGGCTACACCTTC.

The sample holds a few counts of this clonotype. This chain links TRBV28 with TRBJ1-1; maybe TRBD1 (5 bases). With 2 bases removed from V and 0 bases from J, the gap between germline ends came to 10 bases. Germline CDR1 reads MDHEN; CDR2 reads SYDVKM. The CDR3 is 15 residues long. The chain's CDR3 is CASSLGGAMNTEAFF. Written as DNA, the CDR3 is TGTGCCAGCAGTTTAGGTGGGGCAATGAACACTGAAGCTTTCTTT.

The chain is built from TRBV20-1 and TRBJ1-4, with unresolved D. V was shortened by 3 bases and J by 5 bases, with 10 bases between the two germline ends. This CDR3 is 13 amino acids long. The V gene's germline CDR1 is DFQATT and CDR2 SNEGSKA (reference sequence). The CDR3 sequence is CSARATLNEKLFF. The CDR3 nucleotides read TGCAGTGCTAGGGCGACACTGAATGAAAAACTGTTTTTT.

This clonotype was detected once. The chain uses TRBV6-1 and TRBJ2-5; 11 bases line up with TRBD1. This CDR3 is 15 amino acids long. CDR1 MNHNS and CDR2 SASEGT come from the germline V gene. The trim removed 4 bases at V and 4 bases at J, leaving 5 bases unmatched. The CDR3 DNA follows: TGTGCCAGCAGTGCCTCGGGACAGGGGGGAGAGACCCAGTACTTC. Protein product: CASSASGQGGETQYF.

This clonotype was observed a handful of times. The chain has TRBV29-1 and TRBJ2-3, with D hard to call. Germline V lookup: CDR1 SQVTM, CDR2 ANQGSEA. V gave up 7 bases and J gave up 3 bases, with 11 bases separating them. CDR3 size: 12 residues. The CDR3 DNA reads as TGCAGCGCCCTGGCCGGGACAGATACGCAGTATTTT. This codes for CSALAGTDTQYF.

The CDR3 protein is CASLGQEGEKLFF. The CDR3, as DNA: TGTGCCAGCTTGGGACAGGAGGGTGAAAAACTGTTTTTT. The rearrangement joins TRBV10-3 to TRBJ1-4; TRBD1 agrees at 8 bases. CDR3 size: 13 residues. CDR1 and CDR2 from the germline V gene are ENHRY and SYGVKD. With 10 bases clipped from V and 7 bases from J, the junction kept 8 bases outside the gene matches.

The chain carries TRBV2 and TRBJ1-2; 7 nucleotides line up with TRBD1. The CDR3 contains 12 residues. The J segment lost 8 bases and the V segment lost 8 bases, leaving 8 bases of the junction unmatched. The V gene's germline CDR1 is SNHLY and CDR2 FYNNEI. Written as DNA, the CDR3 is TGTGCCAGCGGGGGACAGACGGGGGGCTACACCTTC. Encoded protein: CASGGQTGGYTF.